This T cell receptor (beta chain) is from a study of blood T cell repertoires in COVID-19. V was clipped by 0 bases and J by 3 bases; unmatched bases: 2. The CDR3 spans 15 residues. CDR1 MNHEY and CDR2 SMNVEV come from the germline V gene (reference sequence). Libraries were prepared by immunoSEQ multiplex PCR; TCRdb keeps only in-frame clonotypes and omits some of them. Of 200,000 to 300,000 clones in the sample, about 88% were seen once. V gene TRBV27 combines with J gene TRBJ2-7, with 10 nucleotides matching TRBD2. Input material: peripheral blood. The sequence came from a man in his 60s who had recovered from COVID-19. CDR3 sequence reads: CASSLSAGGVYEQYF. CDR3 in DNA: TGTGCCAGCAGTTTATCAGCGGGGGGGGTCTACGAGCAGTACTTC.